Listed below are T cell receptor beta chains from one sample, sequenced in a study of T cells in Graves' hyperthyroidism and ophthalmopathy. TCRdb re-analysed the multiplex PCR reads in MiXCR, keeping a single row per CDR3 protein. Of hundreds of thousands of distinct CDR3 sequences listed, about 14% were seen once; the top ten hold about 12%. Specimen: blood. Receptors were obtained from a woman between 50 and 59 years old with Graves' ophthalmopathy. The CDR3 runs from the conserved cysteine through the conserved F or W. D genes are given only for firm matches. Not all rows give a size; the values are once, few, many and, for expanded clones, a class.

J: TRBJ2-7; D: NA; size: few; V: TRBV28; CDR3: CASTLDTSYEQYF; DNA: TGTGCCAGCACCTTGGACACCTCCTACGAGCAGTACTTC
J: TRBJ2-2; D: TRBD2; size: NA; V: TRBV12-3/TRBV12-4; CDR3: CASRESKLAVNTGELFF; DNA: TGTGCCAGCAGAGAAAGTAAACTAGCGGTGAACACCGGGGAGCTGTTTTTT
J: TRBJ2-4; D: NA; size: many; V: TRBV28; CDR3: CASSSYDRLLAKNIQYF; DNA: TGTGCCAGCAGTTCGTACGACAGACTTCTAGCCAAAAACATTCAGTACTTC
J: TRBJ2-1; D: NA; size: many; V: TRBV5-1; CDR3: CASSPAGGNEQFF; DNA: TGCGCCAGCAGCCCGGCTGGGGGGAATGAGCAGTTCTTC
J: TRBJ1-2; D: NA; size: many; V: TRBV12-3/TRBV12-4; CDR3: CASSFPGGRSKLGYGYTF; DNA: TGTGCCAGCAGTTTCCCCGGAGGGAGGTCGAAGCTAGGCTATGGCTACACCTTC
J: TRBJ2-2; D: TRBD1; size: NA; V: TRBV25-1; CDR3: CATVGQGGTGELFF; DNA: TGTGCCACCGTCGGACAGGGGGGGACCGGGGAGCTGTTTTTT
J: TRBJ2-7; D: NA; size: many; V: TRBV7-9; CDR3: CASSFSDLISSYEQYF; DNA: TGTGCCAGCAGCTTCTCGGATCTCATAAGCTCCTACGAGCAGTACTTC
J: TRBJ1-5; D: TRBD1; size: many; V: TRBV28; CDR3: CASSRQQGTGNQPQHF; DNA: TGTGCCAGCAGCCGCCAACAGGGGACGGGCAATCAGCCCCAGCATTTT
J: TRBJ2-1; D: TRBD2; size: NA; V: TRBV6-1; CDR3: CAIAPSGSATYNEQFF; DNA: TGTGCCATCGCACCGAGCGGGAGTGCCACCTACAATGAGCAGTTCTTC
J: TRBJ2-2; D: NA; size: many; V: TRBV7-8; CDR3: CASSLLPGVAGELFF; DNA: TGTGCCAGCAGCTTATTGCCAGGGGTTGCCGGGGAGCTGTTTTTT
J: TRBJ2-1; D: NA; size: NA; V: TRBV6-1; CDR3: CASSEGVVTTYNEQFF; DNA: TGTGCCAGCAGTGAAGGGGTAGTGACAACCTACAATGAGCAGTTCTTC
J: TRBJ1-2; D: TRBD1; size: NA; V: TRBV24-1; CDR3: CATSEVGQGGTYGYTF; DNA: TGTGCCACCAGTGAGGTGGGACAGGGGGGAACCTATGGCTACACCTTC
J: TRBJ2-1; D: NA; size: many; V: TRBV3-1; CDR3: CASSQPREAYNEQFF; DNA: TGTGCCAGCAGCCAACCTAGGGAAGCCTACAATGAGCAGTTCTTC
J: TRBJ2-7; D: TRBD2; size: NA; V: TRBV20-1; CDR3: CSAGTSSSYEQYF; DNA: TGCAGTGCGGGGACTAGTTCATCCTACGAGCAGTACTTC
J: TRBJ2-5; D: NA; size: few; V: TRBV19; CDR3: CASSITTGKQETQYF; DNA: TGTGCCAGTAGTATTACGACAGGCAAACAAGAGACCCAGTACTTC
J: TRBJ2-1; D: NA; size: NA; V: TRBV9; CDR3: CASSGGRRLVGNEQFF; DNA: TGTGCCAGCAGCGGGGGGAGAAGGCTAGTCGGCAATGAGCAGTTCTTC
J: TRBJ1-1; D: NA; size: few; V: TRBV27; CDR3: CASSLRPIRGDWDTEAFF; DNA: TGTGCCAGCAGTTTACGGCCTATTAGGGGGGACTGGGACACTGAAGCTTTCTTT
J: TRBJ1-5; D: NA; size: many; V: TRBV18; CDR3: CASKTQAGVGQPQHF; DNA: TGTGCCAGCAAAACACAGGCGGGGGTAGGTCAGCCCCAGCATTTT
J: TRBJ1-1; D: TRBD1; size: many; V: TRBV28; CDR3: CASGNSFLGAGGFGAFF; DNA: TGTGCCAGCGGTAACTCCTTTCTTGGGGCAGGGGGCTTCGGAGCTTTCTTT
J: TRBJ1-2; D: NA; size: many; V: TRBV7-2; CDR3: CASSFRGSDYGYTF; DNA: TGTGCCAGCAGCTTCAGGGGCTCAGACTATGGCTACACCTTC
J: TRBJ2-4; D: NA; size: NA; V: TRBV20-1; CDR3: CGVQGNIQYF; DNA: TGCGGTGTTCAGGGGAACATTCAGTACTTC
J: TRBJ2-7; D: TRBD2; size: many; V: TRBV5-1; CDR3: CASSFQRERAYEQYF; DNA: TGCGCCAGCAGCTTCCAGCGGGAGAGGGCCTACGAGCAGTACTTC
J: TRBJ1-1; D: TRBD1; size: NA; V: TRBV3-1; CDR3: CASSQTTGGGTEAFF; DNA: TGTGCCAGCAGCCAAACGACAGGGGGTGGGACTGAAGCTTTCTTT
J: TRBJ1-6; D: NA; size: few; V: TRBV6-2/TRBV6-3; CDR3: CASSPHWGQLRNSPLHF; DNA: TGTGCCAGCAGTCCCCATTGGGGACAACTCCGAAATTCACCCCTCCACTTT
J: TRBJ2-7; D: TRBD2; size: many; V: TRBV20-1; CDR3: CSARDAGGPEEQYF; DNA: TGCAGTGCTAGAGACGCGGGAGGCCCTGAGGAGCAGTACTTC
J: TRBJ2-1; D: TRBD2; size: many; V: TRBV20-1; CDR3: CSASLAGEPYNEQFF; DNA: TGCAGTGCCTCCCTAGCGGGAGAGCCCTACAATGAGCAGTTCTTC
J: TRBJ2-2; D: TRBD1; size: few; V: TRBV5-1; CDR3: CASSFLGQANTGELFF; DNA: TGCGCCAGCAGCTTCTTGGGACAGGCGAACACCGGGGAGCTGTTTTTT
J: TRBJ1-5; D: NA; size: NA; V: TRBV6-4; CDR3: CASSEQANQPQHF; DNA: TGTGCCAGCAGTGAACAGGCGAATCAGCCCCAGCATTTT
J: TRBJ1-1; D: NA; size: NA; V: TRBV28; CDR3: CASSELSTEAFF; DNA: TGTGCCAGCAGTGAATTGAGCACTGAAGCTTTCTTT
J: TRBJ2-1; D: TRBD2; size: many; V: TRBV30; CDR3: CARTSASYNEQFF; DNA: TGTGCCCGGACTAGCGCCTCCTACAATGAGCAGTTCTTC
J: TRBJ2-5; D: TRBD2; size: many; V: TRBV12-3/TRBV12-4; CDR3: CASSPPGLAGEGRETQYF; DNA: TGTGCCAGCAGCCCGCCGGGACTAGCGGGAGAGGGTCGAGAGACCCAGTACTTC
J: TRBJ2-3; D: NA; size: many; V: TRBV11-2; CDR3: CASSLEGGSTDTQYF; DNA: TGTGCCAGCAGCCTAGAGGGGGGGAGCACAGATACGCAGTATTTT
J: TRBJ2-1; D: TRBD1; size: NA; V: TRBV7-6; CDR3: CASSFLAGTGGNEQFF; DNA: TGTGCCAGCAGCTTTCTAGCCGGGACAGGGGGCAATGAGCAGTTCTTC
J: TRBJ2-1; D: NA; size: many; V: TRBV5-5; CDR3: CASSFKVTHNEQFF; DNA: TGTGCCAGCAGCTTCAAGGTCACTCACAATGAGCAGTTCTTC
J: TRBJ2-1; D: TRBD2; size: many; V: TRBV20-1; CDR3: CSARKSGRDGSNEQFF; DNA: TGCAGTGCTAGAAAGAGCGGGAGGGACGGGAGCAATGAGCAGTTCTTC
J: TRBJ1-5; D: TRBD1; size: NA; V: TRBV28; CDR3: CASSFGTGGSNQPQHF; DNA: TGTGCCAGCAGTTTCGGGACAGGGGGAAGCAATCAGCCCCAGCATTTT
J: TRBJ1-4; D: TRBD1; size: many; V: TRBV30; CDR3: CAWTRDSFEKLFF; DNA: TGTGCCTGGACCCGGGACAGTTTCGAAAAACTGTTTTTT
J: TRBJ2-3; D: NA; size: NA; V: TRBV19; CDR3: CASSTQMDTQYF; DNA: TGTGCCAGTAGTACCCAGATGGATACGCAGTATTTT
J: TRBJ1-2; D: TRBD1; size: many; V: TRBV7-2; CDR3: CASSLAQGVGGYTF; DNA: TGTGCCAGCAGCTTAGCACAGGGGGTGGGGGGCTACACCTTC
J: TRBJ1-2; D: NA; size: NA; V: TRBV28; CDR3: CASSLGAGDGYTF; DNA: TGTGCCAGCAGTTTGGGGGCAGGGGATGGCTACACCTTC
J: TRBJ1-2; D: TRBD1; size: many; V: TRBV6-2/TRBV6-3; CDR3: CAIQTGPLGGYTF; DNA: TGTGCCATCCAGACAGGGCCTCTCGGCGGCTACACCTTC
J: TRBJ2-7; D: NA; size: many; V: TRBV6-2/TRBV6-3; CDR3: CASNHGQSRYEQYF; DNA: TGTGCCAGCAATCACGGACAGTCCCGTTACGAGCAGTACTTC
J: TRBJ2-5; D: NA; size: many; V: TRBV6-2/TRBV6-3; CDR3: CASSYSNPGETQYF; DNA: TGTGCCAGCAGTTACTCGAATCCGGGAGAGACCCAGTACTTC
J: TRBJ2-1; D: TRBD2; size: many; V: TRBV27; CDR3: CASSLPGLAEEQFF; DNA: TGTGCCAGCAGTTTACCGGGACTAGCGGAAGAGCAGTTCTTC
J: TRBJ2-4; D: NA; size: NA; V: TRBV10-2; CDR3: CASLDGRVRLTKNIQYF; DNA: TGCGCCAGCCTCGACGGACGAGTGCGACTAACCAAAAACATTCAGTACTTC
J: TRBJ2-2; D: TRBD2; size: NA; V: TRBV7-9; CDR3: CASSLFTSGYSNTGELFF; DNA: TGTGCCAGCAGCTTATTTACTAGCGGTTATTCGAACACCGGGGAGCTGTTTTTT
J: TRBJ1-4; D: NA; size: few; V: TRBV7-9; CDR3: CASSIRGTTNEKLFF; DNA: TGTGCCAGCAGCATCAGGGGAACCACTAATGAAAAACTGTTTTTT
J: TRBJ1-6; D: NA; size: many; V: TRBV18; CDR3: CASSPAAWGNSPLHF; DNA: TGTGCCAGCTCACCAGCGGCATGGGGTAATTCACCCCTCCACTTT
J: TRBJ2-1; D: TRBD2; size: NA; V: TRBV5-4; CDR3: CASSFPSGGDNEQFF; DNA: TGTGCCAGCAGCTTCCCTAGCGGGGGGGACAATGAGCAGTTCTTC
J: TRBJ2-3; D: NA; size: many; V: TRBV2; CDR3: CASLRFITDTQYF; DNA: TGTGCCAGCTTACGGTTCATTACAGATACGCAGTATTTT